These T cell receptor beta chains were read from a single sample in a study of T cells in Graves' hyperthyroidism and ophthalmopathy. One entry per CDR3 protein, called by TCRdb with MiXCR from the multiplex PCR reads. The profile shows a few hundred thousand distinct CDR3 sequences, under 15% of them singletons. The sequencing sample was made of blood. Receptors were obtained from a woman aged 30 to 39 with Graves' hyperthyroidism. Each CDR3 is given with its conserved first and last residue. A D gene is named only where the DNA matches it firmly. The size of a clone is reported for some rows only, either as once, few or many, or as a class for expanded clones.

J gene,V gene,D gene,clone size,CDR3 protein,CDR3 DNA
TRBJ1-1,TRBV3-1,.,many,CASSQVGMNTEAFF,TGTGCCAGCAGCCAAGTTGGAATGAACACTGAAGCTTTCTTT
TRBJ1-5,TRBV10-2,.,few,CASSEGVSSNQPQHF,TGCGCCAGCAGTGAAGGCGTAAGTAGCAATCAGCCCCAGCATTTT
TRBJ2-3,TRBV6-1,.,many,CASMTDSTDTQYF,TGTGCCAGCATGACGGACTCCACAGATACGCAGTATTTT
TRBJ2-2,TRBV7-2,.,many,CASSLNSLAGELFF,TGTGCCAGCAGCTTAAACAGCCTTGCCGGGGAGCTGTTTTTT
TRBJ2-7,TRBV18,TRBD2,few,CASSVSGSSYEQYF,TGTGCCAGCTCAGTTAGCGGGAGCTCCTACGAGCAGTACTTC
TRBJ2-2,TRBV24-1,TRBD1,.,CATSESPGQGRTRELFF,TGTGCCACCAGTGAGTCGCCGGGACAGGGCCGCACCCGGGAGCTGTTTTTT
TRBJ1-2,TRBV20-1,.,.,CSASSESNYGYTF,TGCAGTGCTAGTTCTGAATCTAACTATGGCTACACCTTC
TRBJ1-1,TRBV11-2,.,many,CASSLGQIMNTEAFF,TGTGCCAGCAGCTTAGGACAGATTATGAACACTGAAGCTTTCTTT
TRBJ2-7,TRBV20-1,.,few,CSASGTGAYEQYF,TGCAGTGCTAGCGGGACCGGGGCCTACGAGCAGTACTTC
TRBJ2-3,TRBV30,TRBD2,few,CAWSLPPGLAGGTSTDTQYF,TGTGCCTGGAGTTTACCTCCGGGACTAGCGGGAGGAACTAGCACAGATACGCAGTATTTT
TRBJ2-3,TRBV28,.,many,CASSEDSPDTQYF,TGTGCCAGCAGCGAGGACAGCCCAGATACGCAGTATTTT
TRBJ1-5,TRBV20-1,TRBD1,.,CSATRTGGDQPQHF,TGCAGTGCTACCAGGACAGGGGGCGACCAGCCCCAGCATTTT
TRBJ2-1,TRBV15,.,.,CATSRDAASYNEQFF,TGTGCCACCAGCAGAGATGCAGCCTCCTACAATGAGCAGTTCTTC
TRBJ2-7,TRBV9,.,.,CASSVGQGIYEQYF,TGTGCCAGCAGCGTAGGCCAGGGTATCTACGAGCAGTACTTC
TRBJ2-3,TRBV6-5,TRBD2,few,CASSYTLAGTDTQYF,TGTGCCAGCAGTTACACCCTAGCGGGCACAGATACGCAGTATTTT
TRBJ2-1,TRBV6-1,TRBD2,.,CASRILAVYNEQFF,TGTGCCAGCAGGATACTAGCGGTCTACAATGAGCAGTTCTTC